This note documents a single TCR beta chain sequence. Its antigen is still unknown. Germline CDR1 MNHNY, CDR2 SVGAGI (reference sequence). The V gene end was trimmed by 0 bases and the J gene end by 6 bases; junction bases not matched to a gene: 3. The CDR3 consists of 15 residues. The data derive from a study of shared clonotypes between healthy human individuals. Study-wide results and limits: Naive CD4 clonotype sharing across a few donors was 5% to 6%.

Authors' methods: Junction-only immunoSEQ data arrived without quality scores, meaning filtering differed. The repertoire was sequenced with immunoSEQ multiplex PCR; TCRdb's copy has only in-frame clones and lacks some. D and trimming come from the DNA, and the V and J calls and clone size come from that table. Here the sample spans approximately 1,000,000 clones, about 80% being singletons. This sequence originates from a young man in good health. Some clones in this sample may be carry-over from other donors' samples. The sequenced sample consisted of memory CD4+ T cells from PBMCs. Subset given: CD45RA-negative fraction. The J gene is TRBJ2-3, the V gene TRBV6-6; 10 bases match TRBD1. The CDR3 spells CASSYSRQGADTQYF. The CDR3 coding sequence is TGTGCCAGCAGTTACTCGAGACAGGGGGCTGATACGCAGTATTTT.